The 15 T cell receptor beta chains below come from one sample, sequenced in a study of T cell changes during pregnancy in multiple sclerosis. Assay used: immunoSEQ multiplex PCR; TCRdb lists only in-frame clones, some missing. The table includes more than 45,000 clones, around 93% detected once. Specimen: CD4+ T cells from peripheral blood mononuclear cells, collected after pregnancy. All receptors derive from a female donor with multiple sclerosis, enrolled in a pregnancy study.

In DNA form, the CDR3 reads TGTGCCAGCAGCTCCTCGGGACAGAAGAACACTGAAGCTTTCTTT. This translates into CASSSSGQKNTEAFF. The gene calls are TRBV7-2 and TRBJ1-1; 7 bases are a match to TRBD1. Trimming cost V 4 bases and J 1 base; bases outside gene matches: 6. Germline V lookup: CDR1 SGHTA, CDR2 FQGNSA. CDR3 length: 15 residues. Complete variable domain (other parts from reference TRBV7-2 and TRBJ1-1): GAGVSQSPSNKVTEKGKDVELRCDPISGHTALYWYRQSLGQGLEFLIYFQGNSAPDKSGLPSDRFSAERTGGSVSTLTIQRTQQEDSAVYLCASSSSGQKNTEAFFGQGTRLTVV.

The rearrangement uses TRBV29-1 and TRBJ2-2; tentatively, D is TRBD1 (6 bases). V was clipped by 4 bases and J by 0 bases, with 9 bases between them. CDR1 is SQVTM, CDR2 ANQGSEA, per germline. This CDR3 is built from 14 residues. CDR3 protein: CSVVAGANTGELFF. CDR3 DNA: TGCAGCGTTGTGGCAGGGGCGAACACCGGGGAGCTGTTTTTT.

This clone was counted a single time. J is TRBJ2-7 and V is TRBV6-5; maybe TRBD1 (5 bases). CDR3 size: 12 residues. Germline assignment: CDR1 MNHEY and CDR2 SVGAGI. The CDR3 reads CHKGADGNEQYF. CDR3 nucleotide sequence: TGTCATAAAGGGGCCGATGGGAACGAGCAGTACTTC.

The table lists this clone with a count of one. This rearrangement joins TRBV7-9 to TRBJ1-2; 9 nucleotides agree with TRBD1. This CDR3 is built from 17 residues. Per the germline V gene, CDR1 is SEHNR and CDR2 is FQNEAQ (reference sequence). With V trimmed by 5 bases and J by 7 bases, 17 bases remained unmatched. CDR3 sequence: CASSGIGTGGIVSGYTF. As DNA, the CDR3 is TGTGCCAGCAGCGGGATCGGTACAGGGGGCATCGTTTCTGGCTACACCTTC.

The chain has TRBV7-6 and TRBJ1-1; a possible D gene is TRBD1 (6 bases). Trimming removed 4 bases at V and 1 base at J, with 10 bases between. Germline V gives CDR1 SGHVS, CDR2 FNYEAQ. CDR3 length: 14 residues. As DNA, the CDR3 is TGTGCCAGCAGCTCTCAACAGGGGAACACTGAAGCTTTCTTT. Its protein product is CASSSQQGNTEAFF.

This clone showed up just a few times. This rearrangement joins TRBV25-1 to TRBJ2-7; D remains ambiguous. The germline gives CDR1 MGHDK, CDR2 SYGVNS. The CDR3 contains 12 residues. V dropped 5 bases and J dropped 5 bases, with 10 bases sitting between them. The CDR3 spells CASSPRLHEQYF. CDR3 DNA sequence: TGTGCCAGCAGTCCCCGTCTCCACGAGCAGTACTTC.

This rearrangement joins TRBV19 to TRBJ2-2; TRBD1 matches at 9 bases. Germline V gene sequence: CDR1 LNHDA, CDR2 SQIVND (reference sequence). J lost 6 bases, V lost 7 bases, and 3 bases had no gene match. This CDR3 contains 13 residues. In DNA, the CDR3 is TGTGCCAGTAACCGGGACAGGGCCGGGGAGCTGTTTTTT. This sequence encodes CASNRDRAGELFF.

The CDR3 sequence is CSSLSFKEGQATYEQYF. The CDR3 bases are TGCAGCTCTTTATCCTTTAAAGAGGGTCAGGCGACCTACGAGCAGTACTTC. The V and J genes are TRBV29-1 and TRBJ2-7; weak D call: TRBD2 (5 bases). The germline V gene has CDR1 SQVTM and CDR2 ANQGSEA. CDR3 length: 17 residues. Deletions cut 8 bases from V and 2 bases from J, with 28 bases between.

This clone came up once. The chain has TRBV19 and TRBJ2-6; 9 bases agree with TRBD1. CDR1 LNHDA and CDR2 SQIVND come from the germline V gene (reference sequence). This CDR3 has 17 amino acids. V shed 10 bases, J shed 0 bases, and the junction held 10 bases outside the gene matches. The CDR3 DNA is TGTGCCACCCGACCGGGACAGGGATACTCTGGGGCCAACGTCCTGACTTTC. This codes for CATRPGQGYSGANVLTF.

The chain employs TRBV7-3 and TRBJ2-1; a possible D gene is TRBD2 (7 bases). The CDR3 runs to 15 residues. Germline CDR1 reads SGHTA; CDR2 reads FQGTGA. Trimming left V 0 bases short and J 8 bases short, with 14 bases between. CDR3 region: CASSLTGGAGYEQFF. The CDR3 bases are TGTGCCAGCAGCTTAACAGGGGGGGCCGGCTATGAGCAGTTCTTC.

J is TRBJ1-1 and V is TRBV7-9; 7 positions agree with TRBD1. This CDR3 comprises 16 residues. With 1 base clipped from V and 0 bases from J, the junction kept 5 bases outside the gene matches. CDR1 and CDR2 from the germline V gene are SEHNR and FQNEAQ (reference sequence). In DNA form, the CDR3 reads TGTGCCAGCAGCTTAGGACAGGGTTCAATGAACACTGAAGCTTTCTTT. It is translated as CASSLGQGSMNTEAFF.

This chain connects TRBV11-2 to TRBJ1-5; TRBD1 might be the D (5 bases). V was cut by 7 bases and J by 2 bases, with 12 bases left in between. Germline assignment: CDR1 SGHAT and CDR2 FQNNGV. The CDR3 loop spans 14 amino acids. CDR3 residues: CASTLAGGNQPQHF. The CDR3 DNA sequence: TGTGCCAGCACCCTCGCGGGGGGCAATCAGCCCCAGCATTTT.

DNA for the CDR3: TGTGCCAGTAGTATCCTTATTGAGTCAACTAATGAAAAACTGTTTTTT. This encodes CASSILIESTNEKLFF. The V gene is TRBV19, the J gene TRBJ1-4; D is unclear. The V end was cut by 3 bases, the J end by 0 bases, with 11 bases between. The germline gives CDR1 LNHDA, CDR2 SQIVND (reference sequence). The CDR3 covers 16 residues.

The gene calls are TRBV6-6 and TRBJ2-5; tentative D call: TRBD2 (6 bases). V gave up 2 bases and J gave up 1 base, with 8 bases separating them. The germline V gene encodes CDR1 MNHNY and CDR2 SVGAGI (reference sequence). The CDR3 has 14 residues. The CDR3: CASSYGGGQETQYF. CDR3 sequence (DNA): TGTGCCAGCAGTTACGGGGGAGGCCAAGAGACCCAGTACTTC.

This sequence joins TRBV4-3 and TRBJ2-7, with 7 bases matching TRBD1. J was trimmed by 1 base and V by 3 bases; bases with no gene match: 3. CDR1 LGHNA and CDR2 YSLEER come from the germline V gene. The CDR3 contains 14 residues. This CDR3 is CASSQSRGSYEQYF. CDR3 DNA sequence: TGCGCCAGCAGCCAGAGCAGGGGGTCCTACGAGCAGTACTTC.